This T cell receptor beta chain appears in the sequencing data of a study of regulatory T cells in long-lasting Graves disease. Study-level points and caveats: The study found persistent patients shared more public clonotypes (roughly 2,800) than new patients (approximately 870). TCR diversity was lower in persistent than newly diagnosed Graves' disease. Persistent disease showed a preference for TRBV28, TRBJ1-2 and TRBJ2-5.

J was trimmed by 4 bases and V by 9 bases; bases with no gene match: 18. CDR1 and CDR2 from the germline V gene are LNHDA and SQIVND (reference sequence). The CDR3 is 19 amino acids. The time point denotes: persistent/refractory GD, antithyroid drugs over 5 years with positive TRAb. RNA extracted from PBMCs served as the sequencing template. The EDTA tubes were filled with around 9 milliliters of drawn peripheral blood. Researchers made TCR beta libraries by using iRepertoire HTBI primers and running Arm-PCR on CDR3 regions. TCRdb re-called the multiplex PCR reads with MiXCR, one entry per CDR3 protein. The table includes approximately 400,000 distinct CDR3 sequences, 20% to 30% detected once. Turning to this clonotype: Its antigen remains unidentified.

The input for sequencing was peripheral blood mononuclear cells (PBMCs), taken when the disease was refractory, from a patient treated with antithyroid drugs. The TCR originated in a female donor with Graves disease. The rearrangement uses TRBV19 and TRBJ2-2; 12 positions match TRBD2. The DNA for the CDR3 is TGTGCCAGCAAAATCGGCTCGCTAGCGGGAGGGCCGAGCACCGGGGAGCTGTTTTTT. Its protein is CASKIGSLAGGPSTGELFF.